This T cell receptor beta chain was recorded in a study of blood T cell repertoires in COVID-19. Original processing methods: Reference gene primer amplification in the assay estimated nucleated cell counts. Generated by immunoSEQ multiplex PCR, the TCRdb table keeps only in-frame clones and is missing some. Clone size and the V and J calls come from that table; the DNA yielded D and trimming. The table shows approximately 53,000 clones, with 82% occurring only once. The V end was cut by 1 base, the J end by 5 bases, with 11 bases between. Germline CDR1 is MGHRA and CDR2 is YSYEKL. The CDR3 covers 14 residues.

Sample: peripheral blood. The receptor's source is a woman aged 55-69 years with acute or convalescent COVID-19. The chain recombines TRBV4-1 with TRBJ2-5, with TRBD1 as a possible D gene (6 bases). The DNA of the CDR3 is TGCGCCAGCAGCCAAGTGGGGGCTGGGGAGACCCAGTACTTC. This codes for CASSQVGAGETQYF.